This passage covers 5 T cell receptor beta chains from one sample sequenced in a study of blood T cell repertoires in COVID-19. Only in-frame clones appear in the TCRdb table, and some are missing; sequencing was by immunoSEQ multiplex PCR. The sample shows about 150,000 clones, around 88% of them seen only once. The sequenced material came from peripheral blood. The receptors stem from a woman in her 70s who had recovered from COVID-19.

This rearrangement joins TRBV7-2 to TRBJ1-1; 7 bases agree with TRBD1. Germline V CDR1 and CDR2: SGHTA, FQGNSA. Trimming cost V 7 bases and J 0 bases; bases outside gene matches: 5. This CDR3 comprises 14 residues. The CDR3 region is CASTRQGLNTEAFF. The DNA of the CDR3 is TGTGCCAGCACCAGACAGGGCCTGAACACTGAAGCTTTCTTT.

This CDR3 is CASSAGGLYNSPLHF. The CDR3 nucleotides read TGTGCCAGCAGCGCAGGGGGCCTCTATAATTCACCCCTCCACTTT. The V gene is TRBV11-2, the J gene TRBJ1-6, with 8 bases lining up with TRBD1. After removal of 5 bases from V and 3 bases from J, the junction contained 3 bases not matched to a gene. Germline V gives CDR1 SGHAT, CDR2 FQNNGV. This CDR3 is 15 amino acids long. The whole variable domain, remainder taken from reference TRBV11-2 and TRBJ1-6, is EAGVAQSPRYKIIEKRQSVAFWCNPISGHATLYWYQQILGQGPKLLIQFQNNGVVDDSQLPKDRFSAERLKGVDSTLKIQPAKLEDSAVYLCASSAGGLYNSPLHFGNGTRLTVT.

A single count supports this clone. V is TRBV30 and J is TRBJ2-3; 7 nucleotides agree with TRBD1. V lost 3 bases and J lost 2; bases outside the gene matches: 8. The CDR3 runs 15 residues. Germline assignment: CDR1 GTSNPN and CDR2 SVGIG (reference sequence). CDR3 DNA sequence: TGTGCCTGGAGGAGGGGTCAGGGGGTCACAGATACGCAGTATTTT. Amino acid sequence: CAWRRGQGVTDTQYF.

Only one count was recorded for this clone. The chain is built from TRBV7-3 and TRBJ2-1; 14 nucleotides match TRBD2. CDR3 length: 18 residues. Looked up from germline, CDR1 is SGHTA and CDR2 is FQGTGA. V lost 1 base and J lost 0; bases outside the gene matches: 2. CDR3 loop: CASSLMGTSGSSYNEQFF. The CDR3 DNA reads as TGTGCCAGCAGCTTAATGGGGACTAGCGGGAGCTCCTACAATGAGCAGTTCTTC.

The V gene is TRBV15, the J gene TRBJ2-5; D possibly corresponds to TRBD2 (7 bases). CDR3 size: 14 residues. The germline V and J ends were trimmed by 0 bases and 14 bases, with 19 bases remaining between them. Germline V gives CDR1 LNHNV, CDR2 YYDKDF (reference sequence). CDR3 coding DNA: TGTGCCACCAGCAGAGATATAAGGGGGGGGGACCGCTACTTC. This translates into CATSRDIRGGDRYF.